The next 14 T cell receptor beta chains were all read from a single sample in a study of blood T cell repertoires in COVID-19. The table came from immunoSEQ multiplex PCR; TCRdb's copy has only in-frame clones and leaves some out. The sample consists of under 300,000 clones, roughly 90% of them appearing once. Sequenced sample: peripheral blood. The source of these receptors is a middle-aged woman who had recovered from COVID-19.

J is TRBJ1-4 and V is TRBV5-4, with D maybe TRBD1 (6 bases). The CDR3 has 15 amino acids. V lost 4 bases, J lost 3 bases, and 13 bases lay in between. Germline V gene lookup returns CDR1 SGHNT and CDR2 YYREEE (reference sequence). For the CDR3, the DNA is TGTGCCAGCAGCGACGCAGGGGTTGCTAATGAAAAACTGTTTTTT. This sequence encodes CASSDAGVANEKLFF.

The chain couples TRBV4-1 to TRBJ2-3, with TRBD1 matching over 10 bases. Germline CDR1 and CDR2: MGHRA and YSYEKL. The CDR3 has 16 amino acids. The ends lost 4 bases at V and 4 bases at J; junction bases unmatched: 8. The CDR3 is CASSPRQGAIADTQYF. As DNA, the CDR3 is TGCGCCAGCAGCCCGAGACAGGGGGCTATCGCAGATACGCAGTATTTT.

V gene TRBV7-9 combines with J gene TRBJ1-3; D is unresolved. Trimming removed 6 bases from V and 1 base from J, with 13 bases in between. Germline CDR1 SEHNR, CDR2 FQNEAQ (reference sequence). This CDR3 region has 15 residues. CDR3 bases: TGTGCCAGCAGTTGGAGGGCCGGGTCTGGAAACACCATATATTTT. It yields the protein CASSWRAGSGNTIYF.

This sequence joins TRBV5-1 and TRBJ2-1; no clear D. Germline V gives CDR1 SGHRS, CDR2 YFSETQ. Trimming took 0 bases from V and 8 from J, leaving 9 bases between them. CDR3 length: 13 amino acids. The chain's CDR3 is CASSLGGAYEQFF. The CDR3, as DNA: TGCGCCAGCAGCTTGGGCGGAGCCTATGAGCAGTTCTTC.

By sample fraction, this clone is medium-sized. This rearrangement joins TRBV29-1 to TRBJ2-7, with 8 bases identical to TRBD2. CDR1 SQVTM and CDR2 ANQGSEA come from the germline V gene. The V and J ends lost 4 bases and 5 bases, in that order; junction bases with no gene match: 10. CDR3 length: 14 residues. CDR3 loop: CSVGGKRERDEQYF. The DNA for the CDR3 is TGCAGCGTTGGGGGAAAGCGGGAGCGTGACGAGCAGTACTTC.

This clone was detected only a few times. The chain links TRBV5-1 to TRBJ2-7, with D possibly being TRBD2 (6 bases). V lost 4 bases to trimming and J lost 7 bases, with 18 bases between them. Germline-derived CDR1 and CDR2 are SGHRS and YFSETQ. The CDR3 consists of 14 residues. In nucleotides, the CDR3 is TGCGCCAGCAGCAGAGAGGGGACTGTGGTAGAGCAGTACTTC. Translation gives CASSREGTVVEQYF.

This clone was recorded only once. The chain has TRBV30 and TRBJ1-2; 7 positions agree with TRBD1. CDR1 and CDR2 from the germline V gene are GTSNPN and SVGIG (reference sequence). V lost 2 bases to trimming and J lost 4 bases; unmatched junction nucleotides: 7. The CDR3 extends over 14 amino acids. CDR3: CAWSSRGIVYGYTF. CDR3 nucleotide sequence: TGTGCCTGGAGTTCCAGGGGGATCGTCTATGGCTACACCTTC.

V usage is TRBV28 and J usage is TRBJ2-7, with TRBD2 matching 12 bases. After removal of 8 bases from V and 2 bases from J, the junction contained 13 bases not matched to a gene. Germline CDR1 is MDHEN and CDR2 is SYDVKM. The CDR3 contains 17 residues. For the CDR3, the DNA is TGTGCCAGCGGATCAGTTACCGGGACTAGCGGGCCCTACGAGCAGTACTTC. It yields the protein CASGSVTGTSGPYEQYF.

This chain connects TRBV20-1 to TRBJ1-2; 11 nucleotides line up with TRBD1. CDR1 and CDR2 (germline): DFQATT, SNEGSKA (reference sequence). The CDR3 has 14 amino acids. Germline trimming cut 3 bases from V and 3 bases from J; bases unmatched to any gene: 3. For the CDR3, the DNA is TGCAGTGCTAGTCCGGGACAGGGGGACTATGGCTACACCTTC. It translates to CSASPGQGDYGYTF.

The rearrangement links TRBV7-6 to TRBJ1-6; D not resolved. This CDR3 spans 14 amino acids. V was pared by 3 bases and J by 7 bases, with 10 bases between. Looked up from germline, CDR1 is SGHVS and CDR2 is FNYEAQ. In nucleotides, the CDR3 is TGTGCCAGCAGCTTGGGCCAGGTCAATTCACCCCTCCACTTT. This encodes CASSLGQVNSPLHF. Supplemented by reference TRBV7-6 and TRBJ1-6, the full variable domain reads GAGVSQSPRYKVTKRGQDVALRCDPISGHVSLYWYRQALGQGPEFLTYFNYEAQQDKSGLPNDRFSAERPEGSISTLTIQRTEQRDSAMYRCASSLGQVNSPLHFGNGTRLTVT.

V and J are TRBV7-2 and TRBJ2-1, with TRBD2 matching over 10 bases. The germline V gene encodes CDR1 SGHTA and CDR2 FQGNSA. The CDR3 covers 18 residues. The V and J ends lost 4 bases and 4 bases, in that order; junction bases with no gene match: 13. CDR3 DNA: TGTGCCAGCAGCTCCGGAGCGGGAGGGCATCGGGGATACAATGAGCAGTTCTTC. Translation gives CASSSGAGGHRGYNEQFF.

The chain uses TRBV24-1 and TRBJ1-1; 10 bases match TRBD1. Trimming at V came to 6 bases and at J to 0 bases, leaving 18 bases not matched to a gene. CDR1 is KGHDR, CDR2 SFDVKD, per germline. The CDR3 length is 20 residues. The CDR3 spells CATSPSPGQGRGGMNTEAFF. CDR3 nucleotides: TGTGCCACCAGTCCCTCCCCGGGACAGGGGCGCGGCGGAATGAACACTGAAGCTTTCTTT.

This sequence joins TRBV5-1 and TRBJ2-6, with 7 bases lining up with TRBD2. The V and J ends lost 5 bases and 0 bases, in that order; junction bases with no gene match: 5. This CDR3 contains 16 residues. CDR1 and CDR2 (germline): SGHRS, YFSETQ. CDR3 protein: CASSLGGSSGANVLTF. The CDR3 bases are TGCGCCAGCAGTCTCGGCGGGAGCTCTGGGGCCAACGTCCTGACTTTC. Filled out from reference TRBV5-1 and TRBJ2-6, the complete variable domain reads KAGVTQTPRYLIKTRGQQVTLSCSPISGHRSVSWYQQTPGQGLQFLFEYFSETQRNKGNFPGRFSGRQFSNSRSEMNVSTLELGDSALYLCASSLGGSSGANVLTFGAGSRLTVL.

This chain uses TRBV3-1 (or the pseudogene TRBV3-2) with TRBJ2-3; D not certain. The V and J ends lost 10 bases and 1 base respectively, with 15 bases between them. This CDR3 has 14 amino acids. Per germline, CDR1 LGHDT and CDR2 YNNKEL (reference sequence). Written as DNA, the CDR3 is TGTGCCACCACGTTGGGCGATGGCACAGATACGCAGTATTTT. Translated, it gives CATTLGDGTDTQYF.